A selection of T cell receptor beta chains follows, all from one sample in a study of T cells in localized non-small cell lung cancer. The repertoire was sequenced with immunoSEQ multiplex PCR; TCRdb's copy has only in-frame clones and lacks some. The sample shows 65,000 to 90,000 clones, around 81% of them seen only once. The sample in question was PBMCs, obtained before any cancer treatment. Receptor source: a man aged 40 to 70 with stage II squamous cell lung carcinoma. The CDR3 runs from the conserved cysteine through the conserved F or W. The order of the fields is CDR3 DNA, CDR3 protein, V gene, J gene, D gene, clone size. D genes are given only for firm matches. Not all rows give a size; the values are once, few, many and, for expanded clones, a class.

DNA: TGTGCCAGCAGGAAGGAGGTTTCTAGCAATCAGCCCCAGCATTTT
CDR3: CASRKEVSSNQPQHF
V: TRBV6-1
J: TRBJ1-5
D: -
size: -

DNA: TGTGCCAGCAGCTTAGGGGGCCAAAGCTCCTATAATTCACCCCTCCACTTT
CDR3: CASSLGGQSSYNSPLHF
V: TRBV7-8
J: TRBJ1-6
D: -
size: -

DNA: TGTGCCAGCGGCCCTCACTCCTACGAGCAGTACTTC
CDR3: CASGPHSYEQYF
V: TRBV6-5
J: TRBJ2-7
D: -
size: -

DNA: TGCAGCGTTGTTTTGGGTTTTTATGGCTACACCTTC
CDR3: CSVVLGFYGYTF
V: TRBV29-1
J: TRBJ1-2
D: -
size: -

DNA: TGTGCCACCGCCGTGGGGCCTAGCGGATCATCCTACGAGCAGTACTTC
CDR3: CATAVGPSGSSYEQYF
V: TRBV5-4
J: TRBJ2-7
D: TRBD2
size: -

DNA: TGTGCCAGCAGCTACAGGGTCGGAACCTACGAGCAGTACTTC
CDR3: CASSYRVGTYEQYF
V: TRBV6-9
J: TRBJ2-7
D: -
size: -

DNA: TGTGCCAGCAGCTTGGGCAGCCTCTCTGGAAACACCATATATTTT
CDR3: CASSLGSLSGNTIYF
V: TRBV13
J: TRBJ1-3
D: -
size: -

DNA: TGTGCCAGCAGCCTCCCAGGGTTGAACACTGAAGCTTTCTTT
CDR3: CASSLPGLNTEAFF
V: TRBV14
J: TRBJ1-1
D: -
size: -

DNA: TGTGCCAGCAGCGTAGGTCAAGCGGACTCCTACGAGCAGTACTTC
CDR3: CASSVGQADSYEQYF
V: TRBV9
J: TRBJ2-7
D: -
size: once

DNA: TGTGCCAGCAGCCTCGGGGAATACGCTTTCTTT
CDR3: CASSLGEYAFF
V: TRBV7-2
J: TRBJ1-1
D: -
size: few

DNA: TGTGCCAGCAGCTTAGCGAAGATAGCGGGAGAGGGAGAGACCCAGTACTTC
CDR3: CASSLAKIAGEGETQYF
V: TRBV7-6
J: TRBJ2-5
D: TRBD2
size: -

DNA: TGTGCCACCAGCAGAGATAGGGGGCGAAATGAAAAACTGTTTTTT
CDR3: CATSRDRGRNEKLFF
V: TRBV15
J: TRBJ1-4
D: TRBD1
size: -

DNA: TGTGCCGCGCAACAGGGAGTGTCCTACAATGAGCAGTTCTTC
CDR3: CAAQQGVSYNEQFF
V: TRBV28
J: TRBJ2-1
D: -
size: few

DNA: TGTGCCAGCAGACTCGACACTGCCCGCGAGCAGTACTTC
CDR3: CASRLDTAREQYF
V: TRBV6-6
J: TRBJ2-7
D: -
size: -

DNA: TGTGCCAGCAGCTTAGAGGCAGGGAGAAATGAAAAACTGTTTTTT
CDR3: CASSLEAGRNEKLFF
V: TRBV7-9
J: TRBJ1-4
D: -
size: -

DNA: TGCGCCAGCAGCCAAGAAGGGGGAGTACTAGCGGGCAATGAGCAGTTCTTC
CDR3: CASSQEGGVLAGNEQFF
V: TRBV4-1
J: TRBJ2-1
D: TRBD2
size: -

DNA: TGTGCCAGCAGCTTAGCGCCGGGAGGTTCCTACAATGAGCAGTTCTTC
CDR3: CASSLAPGGSYNEQFF
V: TRBV7-6
J: TRBJ2-1
D: TRBD2
size: -

DNA: TGTGCCAGTACCGTCTTGGGTAACACCGGGGAGCTGTTTTTT
CDR3: CASTVLGNTGELFF
V: TRBV19
J: TRBJ2-2
D: -
size: -

DNA: TGTGCCAGCAGTGACGGGAGGGGGCTTGGAAACACCATATATTTT
CDR3: CASSDGRGLGNTIYF
V: TRBV2
J: TRBJ1-3
D: TRBD1
size: once

DNA: TGTGCCAGCACCCCCCGGCGAGACGGCGCTTTCTTT
CDR3: CASTPRRDGAFF
V: TRBV2
J: TRBJ1-1
D: -
size: -

DNA: TGTGCCAGCAGCGTGAAACGGGTATTAGGCGGGGAGCTGTTTTTT
CDR3: CASSVKRVLGGELFF
V: TRBV7-6
J: TRBJ2-2
D: -
size: -

DNA: TGTGCCAGCAGCCGAGAAGACGCAGATACGCAGTATTTT
CDR3: CASSREDADTQYF
V: TRBV7-3
J: TRBJ2-3
D: -
size: -

DNA: TGTGCCAGCAGCTTATCCTACGAGCAGTACTTC
CDR3: CASSLSYEQYF
V: TRBV7-8
J: TRBJ2-7
D: -
size: -

DNA: TGTGCCAGTAGTCCCGGGACAGTCGCTAATGAAAAACTGTTTTTT
CDR3: CASSPGTVANEKLFF
V: TRBV19
J: TRBJ1-4
D: TRBD1
size: -